These 25 T cell receptor beta chains originate from one sample sequenced in a study of blood T cells in healthy people across ages. Combining a sample-barcoded 5' primer with a J-beta primer mix, a second PCR ran for roughly 7 to 12 cycles. In TCRdb, the 5' RACE reads were re-called with MiXCR into one record per CDR3 protein. The table includes about 930,000 distinct CDR3 sequences, just under 30% detected once. These data were likewise used in another study, on T cells of mothers and their children.

The sample comprised blood. The receptors were sampled from a woman aged 40 to 50 in good health.

Comment on this clonotype: The junction shows a germline mismatch at one end, possibly a read error. The chain links TRBV11-2 to TRBJ1-2, with TRBD1 identical over 7 bases. Per germline, CDR1 SGHAT and CDR2 FQNNGV. This CDR3 region has 14 residues. The CDR3 region is CANSGDRVYSGYTF. The CDR3 DNA reads as TGTGCCAACAGCGGAGACAGGGTTTACTCTGGCTACACCTTC.

The chain links TRBV7-3 to TRBJ1-6; 7 bases fit TRBD1. CDR1 is SGHTA, CDR2 FQGTGA, per germline. The ends lost 3 bases at V and 10 bases at J; junction bases unmatched: 9. This CDR3 is 15 amino acids long. In DNA form, the CDR3 reads TGTGCCAGCAGCTTCCAAGGGGGCGCAGGCTCACCCCTCCACTTT. Its translation is CASSFQGGAGSPLHF.

The rearrangement links TRBV9 to TRBJ2-5; perhaps TRBD2 as D (6 bases). CDR1 is SGDLS and CDR2 is YYNGEE in the germline V gene. Trimming stripped 0 bases from V and 5 bases from J, with 11 bases between. CDR3 length equals 14 residues. The CDR3 sequence: CASSVVSGRETQYF. CDR3 coding DNA: TGTGCCAGCAGCGTAGTTTCGGGGAGGGAGACCCAGTACTTC.

This clonotype was counted only a few times. V and J are TRBV7-2 and TRBJ2-6, with D unresolved. The CDR3 runs to 14 residues. Deletions cut 8 bases from V and 0 bases from J, with 8 bases between. Germline V gene data show CDR1 as SGHTA and CDR2 as FQGNSA. The CDR3, as DNA: TGTGCCAGCGCAGTTTACTCTGGGGCCAACGTCCTGACTTTC. The encoded protein is CASAVYSGANVLTF.

In its sample, this clonotype was seen a few times. The DNA for the CDR3 is TGTGCCAGCAGTCCCGCAGGGTACTGGGGGTTCTTC. Encoded protein: CASSPAGYWGFF. The chain couples TRBV12-3 or TRBV12-4 to TRBJ2-1, with D possibly TRBD1 on 5 matching bases. This CDR3 region has 12 residues. Deletions cut 5 bases from V and 15 bases from J, with 17 bases between.

Of note for this clonotype: A much larger clone differs by one base, so this may be a read error. Because it lacks the conserved phenylalanine or tryptophan at the end, this CDR3 is likely a read error. J is TRBJ2-5 and V is TRBV11-2; 7 nucleotides align to TRBD1. The germline CDR1 and CDR2 sequences are SGHAT and FQNNGV. This CDR3 spans 14 amino acids. The J segment lost 4 bases and the V segment lost 6 bases, leaving 8 bases of the junction unmatched. Written as DNA, the CDR3 is TGTGCCAGCAGACCCCTAGGGGGCCGAGAGACCCAGTACGTC. It yields the protein CASRPLGGRETQYV.

This clonotype has just a few counts. V and J are TRBV7-2 and TRBJ2-5; D may be TRBD1 (5 bases). The better agreement between TRBJ2-1 and the DNA end casts doubt on the J call. The CDR3 runs 15 residues. Germline CDR1 is SGHTA and CDR2 is FQGNSA. The CDR3 DNA reads TGTGCCAGCAGCTTAGTGACCACTGGACAAGAGACCCAGTTCTTC. It translates to CASSLVTTGQETQFF.

This clonotype was observed many times. The chain joins TRBV6-5 to TRBJ1-2; TRBD1 is a possible D gene (6 bases). V was clipped by 2 bases and J by 5 bases, with 9 bases between them. This CDR3 is 13 amino acids long. Germline V CDR1 and CDR2: MNHEY, SVGAGI. CDR3 nucleotides: TGTGCCAGCAGTTACGACAGGCTATATGGCTACACCTTC. Protein sequence: CASSYDRLYGYTF.

This clonotype has a count of ten or more. V usage is TRBV19 and J usage is TRBJ2-4, with D perhaps assigned TRBD1 or TRBD2 (5 bases each). The CDR3 is made up of 14 amino acids. Between the trimmed V and J ends, which lost 7 bases and 3 bases, there was a span of 13 bases. CDR1 is LNHDA and CDR2 is SQIVND in the germline V gene (reference sequence). The CDR3 region has the DNA TGTGCCAGTATGAGCGTGGGGGACAAAAACATTCAGTACTTC. It yields the protein CASMSVGDKNIQYF.

Ten or more counts support this clonotype. The CDR3 sequence is CASSLEGGGGETQYF. DNA for the CDR3: TGTGCCAGCAGTTTAGAAGGGGGGGGTGGTGAGACCCAGTACTTC. The V gene is TRBV27, the J gene TRBJ2-5; D perhaps matches TRBD2 (7 bases). Germline CDR1 reads MNHEY; CDR2 reads SMNVEV (reference sequence). The CDR3 runs to 15 residues. Deletions cut 2 bases from V and 5 bases from J, with 15 bases between.

This clonotype was seen at least ten times. The chain couples TRBV12-3 or TRBV12-4 to TRBJ2-4; unclear D gene. V lost 7 bases and J 3 bases, leaving 7 bases between the germline ends. The CDR3 runs to 12 residues. The CDR3 nucleotides are TGTGCCAGCACCCTTGGCAAAAACATTCAGTACTTC. It yields the protein CASTLGKNIQYF.

This clonotype occurred a few times. J is TRBJ1-2 and V is TRBV7-2, with a tentative D call TRBD1 (5 bases). Trimming stripped 2 bases from V and 6 bases from J, with 13 bases between. Germline assignment: CDR1 SGHTA and CDR2 FQGNSA. The CDR3 sequence is 14 residues long. In DNA, the CDR3 is TGTGCCAGCAGCTTATTTGGGGGGGGGGATGGCTACACCTTC. This codes for CASSLFGGGDGYTF.

The sample holds many counts of this clonotype. A read error may explain this, as a much larger clone is one base away. The chain combines TRBV29-1 with TRBJ2-1; no firm D call. Trimming removed 4 bases at V and 5 bases at J, with 12 bases between. CDR1 and CDR2 (germline): SQVTM, ANQGSEA. The CDR3 totals 13 residues. DNA of the CDR3: TGCAGCGTTGGCCCTAACGGGCACAATGAGCAGTTCTTC. Protein: CSVGPNGHNEQFF.

Concerning this clonotype: Compared with germline, one end of the junction differs, possibly owing to a read error. The rearrangement joins TRBV9 to TRBJ1-2; unclear D gene. The CDR3 extends over 15 amino acids. Germline CDR1 and CDR2: SGDLS and YYNGEE. The CDR3 region is CANSPRRGDNYGYTF. The CDR3 bases are TGTGCCAACAGCCCCCGTCGTGGAGACAACTATGGCTACACCTTC.

This clonotype turned up a few times. The J gene is TRBJ1-2, the V gene TRBV6-6; TRBD1 aligns across 8 bases. The germline gives CDR1 MNHNY, CDR2 SVGAGI (reference sequence). This CDR3 is 14 amino acids long. V was pared by 7 bases and J by 3 bases, with 7 bases of the junction left unmatched. CDR3 coding DNA: TGTGCCAGCATACCACAGGGGGGAGACTATGGCTACACCTTC. Its protein is CASIPQGGDYGYTF.

This clonotype occurred once. The chain is built from TRBV5-5 and TRBJ2-3; possibly TRBD2 for D (5 bases). Deletions cut 2 bases from V and 8 bases from J, with 18 bases between. Germline V lookup: CDR1 SGHKS, CDR2 YYEKEE (reference sequence). The CDR3 is made up of 15 amino acids. This chain's CDR3 is CASSFKPGGSGTQYF. CDR3 nucleotides: TGTGCCAGCAGCTTTAAACCCGGCGGGTCAGGTACGCAGTATTTT.

The chain employs TRBV5-1 and TRBJ2-7, with D maybe TRBD1 (6 bases). The V gene's germline CDR1 is SGHRS and CDR2 YFSETQ. V was trimmed by 4 bases and J by 0 bases, leaving 26 bases between them. CDR3 length equals 19 residues. The CDR3 DNA is TGCGCCAGCAGCAAGGGAGTTACGTCTCAGGGGCCGAGCTCCTACGAGCAGTACTTC. This encodes CASSKGVTSQGPSSYEQYF.

This clonotype was seen a few times. This rearrangement joins TRBV10-3 to TRBJ2-7; D unresolved. V was shortened by 3 bases and J by 0 bases, with 9 bases between the two germline ends. Germline lookup yields CDR1 ENHRY and CDR2 SYGVKD. This CDR3 comprises 14 residues. CDR3 DNA: TGTGCCATCAGTGATGAGGTGGTCTCCTACGAGCAGTACTTC. Protein product: CAISDEVVSYEQYF.

The chain carries TRBV20-1 and TRBJ1-2; D possibly corresponds to TRBD1 (5 bases). This CDR3 comprises 15 residues. CDR1 DFQATT and CDR2 SNEGSKA come from the germline V gene (reference sequence). V was pared by 1 base and J by 0 bases, with 12 bases between. The DNA for the CDR3 is TGCAGTGCTAGAGCGGATACAGGCGCTAACTATGGCTACACCTTC. Translating it yields CSARADTGANYGYTF.

In its sample, this clonotype was seen many times. The gene calls are TRBV5-4 and TRBJ2-6, with D perhaps matching TRBD1 (7 bases). Germline values: CDR1 SGHNT, CDR2 YYREEE (reference sequence). The CDR3 length is 19 residues. V was pared by 0 bases and J by 0 bases, with 16 bases between. CDR3 amino acids: CASSLAAGGGASGANVLTF. The CDR3 nucleotides are TGTGCCAGCAGCTTGGCCGCTGGAGGGGGCGCCTCTGGGGCCAACGTCCTGACTTTC.

V is TRBV7-2 and J is TRBJ2-7, with D perhaps TRBD2 (5 bases). The germline gives CDR1 SGHTA, CDR2 FQGNSA. The CDR3 has 17 residues. Trimming stripped 0 bases from V and 6 bases from J, with 21 bases between. CDR3 loop: CASSLAGGLLGVPEQYF. CDR3 in DNA: TGTGCCAGCAGCTTAGCCGGAGGACTTCTCGGGGTGCCCGAGCAGTACTTC.

The chain recombines TRBV7-9 with TRBJ1-1; 7 nucleotides agree with TRBD1. The CDR3 length is 17 residues. The germline gives CDR1 SEHNR, CDR2 FQNEAQ (reference sequence). Trimming took 1 base from V and 4 from J; bases not matched to a gene: 12. The CDR3 is CASSLGRATGTSTEAFF. The CDR3 nucleotides read TGTGCCAGCAGCTTAGGGAGGGCGACAGGGACAAGCACTGAAGCTTTCTTT.

The CDR3 coding sequence is TGTGCCAGCACCCTAGCAGATACGCAGTATTTT. Translating gives CASTLADTQYF. The chain has TRBV12-3 or TRBV12-4 and TRBJ2-3; no firm D call. This CDR3 has 11 amino acids. V dropped 7 bases and J dropped 4 bases, with 6 bases sitting between them.

The chain has TRBV15 and TRBJ1-1; the match to TRBD1 covers 8 bases. Looked up from germline, CDR1 is LNHNV and CDR2 is YYDKDF (reference sequence). The ends lost 4 bases at V and 1 base at J; junction bases unmatched: 8. The CDR3 loop spans 16 amino acids. CDR3 in amino acids: CATSTGPTGENTEAFF. CDR3 coding DNA: TGTGCCACCAGCACAGGTCCGACAGGGGAGAACACTGAAGCTTTCTTT. Full variable domain (rest looked up from reference TRBV15 and TRBJ1-1): DAMVIQNPRYQVTQFGKPVTLSCSQTLNHNVMYWYQQKSSQAPKLLFHYYDKDFNNEADTPDNFQSRRPNTSFCFLDIRSPGLGDTAMYLCATSTGPTGENTEAFFGQGTRLTVV.

Points on this clonotype: A much more abundant neighbour one base away suggests this may be a read error. The rearrangement links TRBV20-1 to TRBJ2-7; 13 bases map to TRBD2. The CDR3 sequence is 14 residues long. Germline values: CDR1 DFQATT, CDR2 SNEGSKA (reference sequence). CDR3 region: CSVRRGLAGEEQYF. The DNA of the CDR3 is TGCAGTGTTAGAAGAGGACTAGCGGGGGAAGAGCAGTACTTC.